The 20 T cell receptor beta chains presented below share a single source sample, sequenced in a study of early T cells in non-severe SARS-CoV-2 infection. TCRdb re-called the 5' RACE reads through MiXCR, storing one row per CDR3 protein. The profile shows tens of thousands of distinct CDR3 sequences, about 5% of them singletons. This specimen consisted of whole blood, obtained at baseline. Source of these receptors: an adult who was a healthcare worker with PCR-confirmed SARS-CoV-2 infection or an uninfected control (not recorded which).

This clonotype came up a few times. The V call is TRBV7-8, the J call TRBJ2-3; D is possibly TRBD1 (5 bases). The CDR3 extends over 16 amino acids. Germline-derived CDR1 and CDR2 are SGHVS and FQNEAQ. V was pared by 5 bases and J by 0 bases, with 15 bases between. The CDR3 protein is CASSPPTASSTDTQYF. The CDR3 DNA follows: TGTGCCAGCAGCCCTCCGACAGCCTCTAGCACAGATACGCAGTATTTT. Full variable domain (rest looked up from reference TRBV7-8 and TRBJ2-3): GAGVSQSPRYKVAKRGQDVALRCDPISGHVSLFWYQQALGQGPEFLTYFQNEAQLDKSGLPSDRFFAERPEGSVSTLKIQRTQQEDSAVYLCASSPPTASSTDTQYFGPGTRLTVL.

This clonotype was recorded many times. V is TRBV7-9 and J is TRBJ2-7, with TRBD2 identical over 7 bases. The V gene's germline CDR1 is SEHNR and CDR2 FQNEAQ (reference sequence). The CDR3 is made up of 14 amino acids. The trim removed 5 bases at V and 1 base at J, leaving 5 bases unmatched. As DNA, the CDR3 is TGTGCCAGCAGCCGGACTAGGGGTTCCTACGAGCAGTACTTC. Translation: CASSRTRGSYEQYF.

This clonotype has at least ten counts. The chain is built from TRBV12-3 or TRBV12-4 and TRBJ1-2; D call uncertain. V lost 4 bases and J 2 bases, leaving 8 bases between the germline ends. This CDR3 has 13 residues. The CDR3 region has the DNA TGTGCCAGCAGTTCCACAAGAAACTATGGCTACACCTTC. Translated: CASSSTRNYGYTF.

This clonotype came up many times. The chain couples TRBV12-3 or TRBV12-4 to TRBJ2-5; no clear D gene. The CDR3 length is 14 residues. The V gene lost 5 bases and the J gene lost 4 bases, with 14 bases spanning the gap. CDR3 bases: TGTGCCAGCAGTGCGGCCCCGATTATAGAGACCCAGTACTTC. Its translation: CASSAAPIIETQYF.

Judged by abundance, this clonotype is medium-sized (0.01 to 0.1%). The chain recombines TRBV2 with TRBJ2-1; 7 nucleotides match TRBD1. The CDR3 has 14 amino acids. CDR1 and CDR2 from the germline V gene are SNHLY and FYNNEI. The J segment lost 0 bases and the V segment lost 5 bases, leaving 1 base of the junction unmatched. The DNA for the CDR3 is TGTGCCAGCAGTCGGGACAGCTCCTACAATGAGCAGTTCTTC. It encodes CASSRDSSYNEQFF.

This clonotype occurred many times. CDR3 nucleotides: TGCAGTGCTCTCGGGACACTGGGGACTGAAGCTTTCTTT. Amino acids: CSALGTLGTEAFF. The chain links TRBV20-1 to TRBJ1-1, with a possible D match to TRBD1 (6 bases). The CDR3 has 13 residues. V lost 5 bases to trimming and J lost 5 bases, with 15 bases between them. The V gene's germline CDR1 is DFQATT and CDR2 SNEGSKA (reference sequence).

The V and J genes are TRBV29-1 and TRBJ2-1; 10 nucleotides agree with TRBD2. CDR1 and CDR2 (germline): SQVTM, ANQGSEA. The CDR3 length is 15 residues. Trimming at V came to 0 bases and at J to 8 bases, leaving 7 bases not matched to a gene. The CDR3 loop reads CSVEDRPSGSYEQFF. In DNA, the CDR3 is TGCAGCGTTGAAGATCGTCCTAGCGGGAGCTATGAGCAGTTCTTC.

This clonotype was seen repeatedly, ten times or more. The genes are TRBV29-1 and TRBJ2-3; TRBD2 matches at 13 bases. The CDR3 length is 16 residues. From germline, CDR1 is SQVTM and CDR2 ANQGSEA. V shed 1 base, J shed 5 bases, and the junction held 6 bases outside the gene matches. The CDR3 DNA is TGCAGCGTTGAAGTTGGACTAGCGGGAGTTGTAGATACGCAGTATTTT. Translation gives CSVEVGLAGVVDTQYF.

This clonotype showed up just a few times. The V and J genes are TRBV6-1 and TRBJ2-7; 9 bases agree with TRBD2. This CDR3 has 15 residues. Trimming at V came to 4 bases and at J to 0 bases, leaving 4 bases not matched to a gene. Germline V gene data show CDR1 as MNHNS and CDR2 as SASEGT. CDR3 sequence: CASSGGLALSYEQYF. DNA of the CDR3: TGTGCCAGCAGTGGGGGACTAGCTCTCTCCTACGAGCAGTACTTC.

The chain couples TRBV18 to TRBJ2-7, with 10 bases lining up with TRBD1. The CDR3 totals 14 residues. Germline trimming cut 3 bases from V and 7 bases from J; bases unmatched to any gene: 6. Per germline, CDR1 KGHSH and CDR2 LQKENI. The CDR3 nucleotides are TGTGCCAGCTCACCGAGACAGGGGGCTTTAGAGCAGTACTTC. The encoded protein is CASSPRQGALEQYF.

This clonotype was counted only a few times. This chain uses TRBV2 with TRBJ1-1; 8 bases are shared with TRBD1. CDR1 is SNHLY and CDR2 is FYNNEI in the germline V gene. The CDR3 spans 13 residues. With V trimmed by 5 bases and J by 6 bases, 5 bases remained unmatched. CDR3 sequence reads: CASSLQGAAEAFF. CDR3 DNA sequence: TGTGCCAGCAGTCTCCAGGGGGCGGCTGAAGCTTTCTTT.

This clonotype was picked up a small number of times. V gene TRBV24-1 combines with J gene TRBJ2-3; D gene ambiguous. Trimming pared 9 bases from V and 3 bases from J, leaving 6 bases between. Germline-derived CDR1 and CDR2 are KGHDR and SFDVKD. The CDR3 is 11 amino acids. This CDR3 reads CATSRTDTQYF. CDR3 nucleotide sequence: TGTGCCACCTCTCGTACAGATACGCAGTATTTT.

This clonotype was counted ten times or more. The genes are TRBV30 and TRBJ2-3; TRBD2 is a possible D gene (5 bases). This CDR3 region has 13 residues. Per germline, CDR1 GTSNPN and CDR2 SVGIG (reference sequence). The CDR3 loop reads CACEGSPVDTQYF. The CDR3 DNA is TGTGCTTGCGAAGGGAGTCCAGTAGATACGCAGTATTTT.

Ten or more counts support this clonotype. The chain links TRBV10-1 to TRBJ2-7, with D unresolved. The CDR3 contains 14 residues. Trimming removed 7 bases at V and 5 bases at J, with 18 bases between. In germline, CDR1 is WNHNN, CDR2 SYGVQD (reference sequence). The CDR3 DNA is TGCGCCAGCACTGTGATCAAGCAAGTGGACGAGCAGTACTTC. Protein sequence: CASTVIKQVDEQYF.

This chain joins TRBV7-9 and TRBJ2-7, with TRBD2 as a possible D gene (5 bases). CDR1 and CDR2 from the germline V gene are SEHNR and FQNEAQ (reference sequence). The V end was cut by 3 bases, the J end by 1 base, with 13 bases between. CDR3 length equals 15 residues. The CDR3 DNA reads TGTGCCAGCAGCTTCGGCGGGTCACAGTCCTACGAGCAGTACTTC. The encoded protein is CASSFGGSQSYEQYF.

This clonotype occurred many times. The chain recombines TRBV11-2 with TRBJ1-1; D not resolved. Germline V gene sequence: CDR1 SGHAT, CDR2 FQNNGV. The CDR3 covers 14 residues. V was pared by 6 bases and J by 1 base, with 12 bases between. The DNA for the CDR3 is TGTGCCAGCAGTACGATACAGCCGAACACTGAAGCTTTCTTT. It is translated as CASSTIQPNTEAFF.

The sample holds many counts of this clonotype. This chain's CDR3 is CASSTQRNYGYTF. The CDR3 DNA sequence: TGTGCCAGCTCAACACAGAGGAACTATGGCTACACCTTC. The V call is TRBV2, the J call TRBJ1-2; D gene ambiguous. V was clipped by 8 bases and J by 2 bases, with 12 bases between them. The germline CDR1 and CDR2 sequences are SNHLY and FYNNEI. This CDR3 region has 13 residues.

This clonotype has just a few counts. The CDR3 sequence is CASSLRGGTEEQYF. The DNA for the CDR3 is TGTGCCAGCAGTTTAAGAGGCGGAACGGAAGAGCAGTACTTC. V and J are TRBV12-3 or TRBV12-4 and TRBJ2-7; D gene ambiguous. The CDR3 is made up of 14 amino acids. Trimming removed 2 bases at V and 7 bases at J, with 15 bases between.

This clonotype showed up many times. The chain's CDR3 is CASSPPPGPGDEQFF. The CDR3 DNA reads as TGTGCCAGCAGCCCGCCCCCAGGGCCCGGAGATGAGCAGTTCTTC. This sequence joins TRBV7-6 and TRBJ2-1, with a tentative D call TRBD1 (5 bases). This CDR3 comprises 15 residues. The germline gives CDR1 SGHVS, CDR2 FNYEAQ. Trimming removed 5 bases at V and 8 bases at J, with 19 bases between.

This clonotype was observed at least ten times. The chain has TRBV7-2 and TRBJ2-3; D is undetermined. Trimming left V 3 bases short and J 6 bases short, with 10 bases between. Germline CDR1 reads SGHTA; CDR2 reads FQGNSA. This CDR3 spans 13 amino acids. CDR3 in amino acids: CASSFSISDTQYF. CDR3 sequence (DNA): TGTGCCAGCAGCTTTTCGATTTCGGATACGCAGTATTTT. The variable domain in full, with the rest retrieved from reference TRBV7-2 and TRBJ2-3, is GAGVSQSPSNKVTEKGKDVELRCDPISGHTALYWYRQSLGQGLEFLIYFQGNSAPDKSGLPSDRFSAERTGGSVSTLTIQRTQQEDSAVYLCASSFSISDTQYFGPGTRLTVL.